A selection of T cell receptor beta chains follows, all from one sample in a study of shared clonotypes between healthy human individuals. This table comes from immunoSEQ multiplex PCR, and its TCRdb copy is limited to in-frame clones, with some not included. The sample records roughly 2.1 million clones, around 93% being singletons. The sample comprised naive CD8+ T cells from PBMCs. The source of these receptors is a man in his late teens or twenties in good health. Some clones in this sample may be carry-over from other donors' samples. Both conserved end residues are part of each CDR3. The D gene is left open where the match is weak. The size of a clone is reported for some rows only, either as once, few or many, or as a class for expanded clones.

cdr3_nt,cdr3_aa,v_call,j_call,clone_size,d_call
TGTGCCAGCAGTGGGACGAACTACGAGCAGTACTTC,CASSGTNYEQYF,TRBV27,TRBJ2-7,.,.
TGCAGCGCCTCAGGTGGGGAGACCTATGGCTACACCTTC,CSASGGETYGYTF,TRBV29-1,TRBJ1-2,.,.
TGTGCCAGCACTCCGGGAGCCTTTTGGTTTGGCTACACCTTC,CASTPGAFWFGYTF,TRBV28,TRBJ1-2,.,.
TGTGCCAGCAGCAGAGCGCGGAGCGGATCTTACAATGAGCAGTTCTTC,CASSRARSGSYNEQFF,TRBV11-2,TRBJ2-1,.,.
TGCAGCGTCCACCGGGGGAATGAGCAGTTCTTC,CSVHRGNEQFF,TRBV29-1,TRBJ2-1,.,.
TGTGCCAGCAGCTCCCGGGACACAATCTACGAGCAGTACTTC,CASSSRDTIYEQYF,TRBV7-9,TRBJ2-7,.,.
TGCGCCAGCAGCTTGGCCGGGCACGAGCAGTACTTC,CASSLAGHEQYF,TRBV5-1,TRBJ2-7,once,.
TGTGCCAGCAGTTTCGCGGGGAACACTGAAGCTTTCTTT,CASSFAGNTEAFF,TRBV27,TRBJ1-1,few,.
TGTGCCAGCAGTTCACCAAGACAGGGTCACAATGAGCAGTTCTTC,CASSSPRQGHNEQFF,TRBV27,TRBJ2-1,.,TRBD1
TGCAGTGCCCGGGGGGACAATGAGCAGTTCTTC,CSARGDNEQFF,TRBV20-1,TRBJ2-1,.,TRBD2
TGTGCCAGCAGGCTCCCACAGATTCTCTTTGGCTACACCTTC,CASRLPQILFGYTF,TRBV6-5,TRBJ1-2,.,.
TGTGCCAGCGGGGGACAGGGGGATCAGCCCCAGCATTTT,CASGGQGDQPQHF,TRBV28,TRBJ1-5,.,TRBD1
TGTGCCAGGTGGAGCGTCTGGGGCTACACCTTC,CARWSVWGYTF,TRBV6-1,TRBJ1-2,.,.
TGTGCCATCAGCCCCGGTCTAGCGGGACCCCTAGGCTCCTACAATGAGCAGTTCTTC,CAISPGLAGPLGSYNEQFF,TRBV7-8,TRBJ2-1,.,TRBD2
TGTGCCAGCATCCCGGCCGGACAGGGCTACGAGCAGTACTTC,CASIPAGQGYEQYF,TRBV2,TRBJ2-7,.,TRBD1
TGTGCCAGCAGCTCCACGACAGAAGAGACCCAGTACTTC,CASSSTTEETQYF,TRBV7-9,TRBJ2-5,once,.
TGTGCCAGCAGGGGACAGTCCCAAGAGACCCAGTACTTC,CASRGQSQETQYF,TRBV2,TRBJ2-5,.,TRBD1
TGTGCCAGCATATTCGGGACGTACCCCTACGAGCAGTACTTC,CASIFGTYPYEQYF,TRBV28,TRBJ2-7,.,.
TGCGCCAGCAGTCGTACGGGACTAGCGGGAGAGGAGACCCAGTACTTC,CASSRTGLAGEETQYF,TRBV5-1,TRBJ2-5,.,TRBD2
TGTGCCAGCTCCGGTGAGGATACGCAGTATTTT,CASSGEDTQYF,TRBV7-9,TRBJ2-3,.,.
TGTGCCAGCAGCTTAGGTCCAGGGGGCGAGCAGTACTTC,CASSLGPGGEQYF,TRBV11-2,TRBJ2-7,.,TRBD1
TGTGCCAGCAGCCCAACCCCGGGACGATCGACTGGGTACTTC,CASSPTPGRSTGYF,TRBV28,TRBJ2-7,.,.
TGCAGCGTTGAAGATCCCCGGGGATCCTACGAGCAGTACTTC,CSVEDPRGSYEQYF,TRBV29-1,TRBJ2-7,.,.
TGTGCCAGCAGCTACGGGACTAGCGGGAGGGCTGCCCACGAGCAGTACTTC,CASSYGTSGRAAHEQYF,TRBV7-9,TRBJ2-7,.,TRBD2
TGTGCCATCCTCTGGGGGAATGAGCAGTTCTTC,CAILWGNEQFF,TRBV25-1,TRBJ2-1,.,.
TGTGCCAGTAGCCCTAGCGGGACTGAAGCTTTCTTT,CASSPSGTEAFF,TRBV19,TRBJ1-1,.,.
TGTGCCAGCAGTTACTCTCCAGACACCGAGCAGTACTTC,CASSYSPDTEQYF,TRBV6-5,TRBJ2-7,.,.
TGTGCCAGCTCACCGGTGATGGGGGAGCTGTTTTTT,CASSPVMGELFF,TRBV18,TRBJ2-2,.,.
TGTGCGAGTAAGGGAGGACTAGCGGGAGTGTCTGGGGCCAACGTCCTGACTTTC,CASKGGLAGVSGANVLTF,TRBV19,TRBJ2-6,.,TRBD2
TGTGCCAGCAGACCCGGGACGGATAATGAAAAACTGTTTTTT,CASRPGTDNEKLFF,TRBV7-9,TRBJ1-4,.,.
TGTGCCAGCAGTGGCGGGACTAGCGGGAGCCACAATGAGCAGTTCTTC,CASSGGTSGSHNEQFF,TRBV2,TRBJ2-1,.,TRBD2
TGTGCCAGCAGCTTGTCCCGGGGCTACACTGAAGCTTTCTTT,CASSLSRGYTEAFF,TRBV5-4,TRBJ1-1,.,.
TGTGCCAGCAGCCCCGGTGGCAGTACCTATGGCTACACCTTC,CASSPGGSTYGYTF,TRBV5-6,TRBJ1-2,.,.
TGTGCCATCGGCGGGAGAGATCAACAGAAAAAAACCTACGAGCAGTACTTC,CAIGGRDQQKKTYEQYF,TRBV10-3,TRBJ2-7,.,TRBD2
TGTGCCAGCAGCTTAGCCCTCGGCCGCACAGATACGCAGTATTTT,CASSLALGRTDTQYF,TRBV7-8,TRBJ2-3,.,.
TGTGCCAGCAGCTTAGCCCTGCCTGGCTACACCTTC,CASSLALPGYTF,TRBV7-9,TRBJ1-2,.,.
TGCGCCAGCAGCTCCCGGGACAGGGTTAACTATGGCTACACCTTC,CASSSRDRVNYGYTF,TRBV4-1,TRBJ1-2,.,TRBD1
TGTGCCAGCAGCCGTAGTGAGATTAACACCGGGGAGCTGTTTTTT,CASSRSEINTGELFF,TRBV7-3,TRBJ2-2,.,.
TGCAGCGTTGACCAGGGTCCCGAGCAGTACTTC,CSVDQGPEQYF,TRBV29-1,TRBJ2-7,.,.
TGTGCCAGCAGGAGCCGGGACAGCTCCTACGAGCAGTACTTC,CASRSRDSSYEQYF,TRBV6-5,TRBJ2-7,once,TRBD1
TGTGCCAGCTCCCCTCACTACGAGCAGTACTTC,CASSPHYEQYF,TRBV28,TRBJ2-7,.,.
TGTGCCAGTAGTACCCCGCCGGGGGTTGCTCAGCCCCAGCATTTT,CASSTPPGVAQPQHF,TRBV19,TRBJ1-5,.,.
TGTGCCAGCAGCTCCGGTGGTGACAGGGCATTTAAACACGAGCAGTACTTC,CASSSGGDRAFKHEQYF,TRBV7-9,TRBJ2-7,.,TRBD1
TGTGCCAGCAGTTTAGAGGGCCCCAACACCGGGGAGCTGTTTTTT,CASSLEGPNTGELFF,TRBV28,TRBJ2-2,.,.
TGTGCCAGCAGTGAAGGGGACCCACTGGGTGGTCAGCCCCAGCATTTT,CASSEGDPLGGQPQHF,TRBV6-1,TRBJ1-5,.,.